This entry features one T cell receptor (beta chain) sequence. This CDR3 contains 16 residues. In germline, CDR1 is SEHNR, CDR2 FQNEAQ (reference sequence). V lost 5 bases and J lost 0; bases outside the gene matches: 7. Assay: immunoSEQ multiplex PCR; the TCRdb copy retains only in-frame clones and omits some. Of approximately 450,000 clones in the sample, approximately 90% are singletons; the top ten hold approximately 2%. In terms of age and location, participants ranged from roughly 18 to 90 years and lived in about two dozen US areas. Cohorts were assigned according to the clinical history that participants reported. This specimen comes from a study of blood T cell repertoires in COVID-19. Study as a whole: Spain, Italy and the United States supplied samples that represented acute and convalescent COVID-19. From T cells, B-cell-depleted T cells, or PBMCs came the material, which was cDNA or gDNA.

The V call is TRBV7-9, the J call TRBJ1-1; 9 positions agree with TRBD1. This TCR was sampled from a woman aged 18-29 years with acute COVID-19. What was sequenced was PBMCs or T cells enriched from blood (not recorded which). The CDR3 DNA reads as TGTGCCAGCAGCCGGGACAGGGATTCTATGAACACTGAAGCTTTCTTT. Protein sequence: CASSRDRDSMNTEAFF.